Shown below are 9 T cell receptor beta chains from a single sample sequenced in a study of shared clonotypes between healthy human individuals. Sequenced by immunoSEQ multiplex PCR; TCRdb stores in-frame clones only, minus some. The data contain over 2 million clones, around 93% of them singletons. Material: naive CD4+ T cells from PBMCs. Subset specified: CD45RA+ positively selected. Receptors were obtained from a young man in good health. Some clones in this sample may be carry-over from other donors' samples.

This clone appeared a few times. The V and J genes are TRBV7-9 and TRBJ1-1; possibly TRBD1 for D (5 bases). The V and J ends lost 7 bases and 7 bases respectively, with 19 bases between them. CDR3 size: 14 residues. Germline V gives CDR1 SEHNR, CDR2 FQNEAQ (reference sequence). The CDR3 DNA follows: TGTGCCAGCACCCCCAGTTTAGGGGCAGATGAAGCTTTCTTT. Encoded protein: CASTPSLGADEAFF. The full variable domain, rest sourced from reference TRBV7-9 and TRBJ1-1, is DTGVSQNPRHKITKRGQNVTFRCDPISEHNRLYWYRQTLGQGPEFLTYFQNEAQLEKSRLLSDRFSAERPKGSFSTLEIQRTEQGDSAMYLCASTPSLGADEAFFGQGTRLTVV.

The rearrangement links TRBV6-1 to TRBJ1-1; D is ambiguous. The CDR3 extends over 15 amino acids. Trimming removed 1 base at V and 0 bases at J, with 9 bases between. Per germline, CDR1 MNHNS and CDR2 SASEGT. CDR3 nucleotides: TGTGCCAGCAGTGAAGGGGGATTTATGAACACTGAAGCTTTCTTT. Its protein is CASSEGGFMNTEAFF.

The chain couples TRBV5-5 to TRBJ1-1, with D possibly TRBD1 on 5 matching bases. This CDR3 has 15 residues. The V gene's germline CDR1 is SGHKS and CDR2 YYEKEE (reference sequence). Deletions cut 2 bases from V and 4 bases from J, with 15 bases between. CDR3 nucleotide sequence: TGTGCCAGCAGCTTATTCGCCTGGGGCGGCACTGAAGCTTTCTTT. This encodes CASSLFAWGGTEAFF.

This chain links TRBV12-2 with TRBJ1-1. TRBV12-2 is marked as a pseudogene. The CDR3 runs 14 residues. CDR3 protein: CASRFVGRNTEAFF. In nucleotides, the CDR3 is TGTGCAAGTCGCTTTGTCGGGAGGAACACTGAAGCTTTCTTT.

The DNA of the CDR3 is TGTGCCAGCAGCAACCGGGACCCGGGCACAGATACGCAGTATTTT. It specifies CASSNRDPGTDTQYF. This sequence joins TRBV7-9 and TRBJ2-3; either TRBD1 or TRBD2 may fit D (5 bases each). The CDR3 covers 15 residues. CDR1 is SEHNR and CDR2 is FQNEAQ in the germline V gene (reference sequence). Trimming shortened V by 5 bases and J by 1 base, and 13 bases separated the two germline ends.

The chain has TRBV28 and TRBJ1-3; TRBD1 aligns across 7 bases. This CDR3 contains 17 residues. Germline CDR1 and CDR2: MDHEN and SYDVKM. V gave up 6 bases and J gave up 0 bases; unmatched junction bases: 11. The DNA for the CDR3 is TGTGCCAGCAGCGTTCCCGGGACAGCTTTCTCTGGAAACACCATATATTTT. This gives the protein CASSVPGTAFSGNTIYF.

A single count supports this clone. The chain recombines TRBV5-5 with TRBJ1-1; D gene unclear. V lost 0 bases and J 5 bases, leaving 8 bases between the germline ends. Germline V gene lookup returns CDR1 SGHKS and CDR2 YYEKEE (reference sequence). This CDR3 has 13 amino acids. CDR3 sequence reads: CASSLAPQTEAFF. CDR3 nucleotides: TGTGCCAGCAGCTTGGCTCCACAGACTGAAGCTTTCTTT.

The chain joins TRBV27 to TRBJ1-1; weak D call: TRBD1 (5 bases). Germline V gene lookup returns CDR1 MNHEY and CDR2 SMNVEV (reference sequence). There are 16 residues in the CDR3. The V and J ends lost 6 bases and 3 bases respectively, with 20 bases between them. The CDR3 loop reads CASSPGVGQKYTEAFF. The CDR3 DNA reads as TGTGCCAGCAGCCCCGGTGTAGGACAAAAGTACACTGAAGCTTTCTTT.

The chain joins TRBV5-1 to TRBJ2-3; no definite D call. Germline V gene sequence: CDR1 SGHRS, CDR2 YFSETQ. CDR3 length: 16 residues. V shed 2 bases and J shed 0 bases, with 13 bases lying between them. The CDR3 protein is CASSFEPTLSTDTQYF. In DNA form, the CDR3 reads TGCGCCAGCAGCTTCGAACCCACCTTGAGCACAGATACGCAGTATTTT.